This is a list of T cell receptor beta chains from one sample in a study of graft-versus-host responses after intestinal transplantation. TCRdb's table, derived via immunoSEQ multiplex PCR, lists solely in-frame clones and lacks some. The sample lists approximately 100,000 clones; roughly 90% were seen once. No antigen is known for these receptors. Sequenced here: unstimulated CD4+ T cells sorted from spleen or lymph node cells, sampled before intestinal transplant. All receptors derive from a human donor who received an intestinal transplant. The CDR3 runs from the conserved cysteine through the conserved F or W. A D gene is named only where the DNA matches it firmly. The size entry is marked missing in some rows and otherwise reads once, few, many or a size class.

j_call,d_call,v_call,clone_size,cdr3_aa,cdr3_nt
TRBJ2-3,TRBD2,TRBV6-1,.,CASSFSGGVADTQYF,TGTGCCAGCAGTTTTAGCGGGGGGGTGGCAGATACGCAGTATTTT
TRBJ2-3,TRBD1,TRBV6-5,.,CASTITGADTQYF,TGTGCCAGCACTATTACAGGGGCAGATACGCAGTATTTT
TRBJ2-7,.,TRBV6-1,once,CASSERELGRGQYF,TGTGCCAGCAGTGAACGGGAACTCGGTCGAGGGCAGTACTTC
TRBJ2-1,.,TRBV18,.,CASSPLRGWSSYNEQFF,TGTGCCAGCTCACCATTGAGGGGGTGGAGCTCCTACAATGAGCAGTTCTTC
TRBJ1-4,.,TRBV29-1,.,CSVRAATNEKLFF,TGCAGCGTCAGGGCTGCAACTAATGAAAAACTGTTTTTT
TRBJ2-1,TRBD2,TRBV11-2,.,CASSLGLTSGGAEEQFF,TGTGCCAGCAGCTTGGGCCTAACTAGCGGGGGGGCCGAGGAGCAGTTCTTC
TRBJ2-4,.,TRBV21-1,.,CASTPPTVAKNIQYF,TGTGCCAGCACCCCCCCGACAGTAGCCAAAAACATTCAGTACTTC
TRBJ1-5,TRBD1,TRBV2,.,CASSDGQANQPQHF,TGTGCCAGCAGTGACGGACAGGCGAATCAGCCCCAGCATTTT
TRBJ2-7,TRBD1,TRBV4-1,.,CASSPRASGTGVDEQYF,TGCGCCAGCAGCCCTAGGGCTTCCGGGACAGGAGTCGACGAGCAGTACTTC
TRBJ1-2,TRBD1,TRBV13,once,CASSSGGEYGYTF,TGTGCCAGCAGCTCAGGGGGCGAATATGGCTACACCTTC
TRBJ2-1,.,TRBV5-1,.,CASSLTVNSYNEQFF,TGCGCCAGCAGCCTGACAGTTAACTCCTACAATGAGCAGTTCTTC
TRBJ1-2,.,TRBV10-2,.,CASNPDTPAIGYTF,TGCGCCAGCAATCCCGACACCCCGGCGATTGGCTACACCTTC
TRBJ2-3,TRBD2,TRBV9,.,CASGTSGFTDTQYF,TGTGCCAGCGGGACTAGCGGCTTCACAGATACGCAGTATTTT
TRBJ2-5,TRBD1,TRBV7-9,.,CASSSAQGAGETQYF,TGTGCCAGCAGCTCAGCACAGGGGGCGGGGGAGACCCAGTACTTC
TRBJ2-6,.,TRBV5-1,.,CASSLAGPGANVLTF,TGCGCCAGCAGCCTGGCAGGGCCCGGGGCCAACGTCCTGACTTTC
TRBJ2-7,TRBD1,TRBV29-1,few,CSAQGLYEQYF,TGCAGCGCACAGGGGCTCTACGAGCAGTACTTC